These 9 T cell receptor beta chains were sequenced from one sample in a study of regulatory T cells in long-lasting Graves disease. Arm-PCR with iRepertoire HTBI primers amplified the CDR3 regions for these TCR beta libraries. TCRdb analysed the multiplex PCR reads with MiXCR anew, one entry per CDR3 protein. The data show hundreds of thousands of distinct CDR3 sequences, about a sixth seen once. Described time point: newly diagnosed GD, antithyroid drugs for less than 3 months. Scientists built the TCR library using RNA that was extracted from PBMCs. This sample also belongs to another study, concerning T cells in Graves' hyperthyroidism and ophthalmopathy.

The source was peripheral blood mononuclear cells (PBMCs), collected at new diagnosis, from a patient treated with antithyroid drugs. The receptors here all came from a middle-aged man with Graves disease.

This clonotype was seen repeatedly, ten times or more. This chain connects TRBV6-1 to TRBJ2-7; D may correspond to TRBD1 or TRBD2 (5 bases each). V was cut by 5 bases and J by 6 bases, with 11 bases left in between. Germline CDR1 MNHNS, CDR2 SASEGT. The CDR3 covers 12 residues. CDR3 sequence: CASSRGGPEQYF. For the CDR3, the DNA is TGTGCCAGCAGTCGTGGGGGTCCCGAGCAGTACTTC.

This clonotype was counted a few times. One base away lies a much larger clone, so this may be a sequencing read error. V is TRBV6-2 or TRBV6-3 and J is TRBJ1-5, with D perhaps TRBD1 (5 bases). Trimming took off 5 bases at V and 3 bases at J, with 14 bases between the two ends. The CDR3 spans 15 residues. Germline-derived CDR1 and CDR2 are MNHEY and SVGEGT. CDR3 DNA: TGTGCCAGCAGTGAAAGCAGGGTGGCCAATCAGCCCCAGCATTTT. Translation: CASSESRVANQPQHF.

This clonotype was counted only a few times. The V call is TRBV25-1, the J call TRBJ2-2; TRBD1 is a possible D gene (6 bases). CDR1 and CDR2 from the germline V gene are MGHDK and SYGVNS. CDR3 size: 13 residues. The V end lost 8 bases, the J end lost 3 bases, and 10 bases lay between the germline ends. DNA for the CDR3: TGTGCCAGCTCATCAGGGGACACCGGGGAGCTGTTTTTT. As protein: CASSSGDTGELFF.

Concerning this clonotype itself: This likely came from a read error, as a far larger clone is one base away. This sequence joins TRBV7-3 and TRBJ2-3, with D perhaps assigned TRBD1 or TRBD2 (6 bases each). The CDR3 loop spans 19 amino acids. CDR1 is SGHTA, CDR2 FQGTGA, per germline. CDR3 DNA sequence: TGTGCCAGCAGTTTATTTCCCGGGGGCAACGGTGGAAACACAGATGCGCAGTATTTT. This encodes CASSLFPGGNGGNTDAQYF.

The chain employs TRBV5-1 and TRBJ2-3; D is undetermined. Germline V gene data show CDR1 as SGHRS and CDR2 as YFSETQ. The CDR3 contains 14 residues. V gave up 0 bases and J gave up 5 bases, with 10 bases separating them. Here the CDR3 DNA reads TGCGCCAGCAGCTTGGGAGGCTCGGGAGATACGCAGTATTTT. Translating it yields CASSLGGSGDTQYF.

The table lists this clonotype with many counts. Mismatch with germline at one junction end may stem from a read error. The rearrangement joins TRBV7-8 to TRBJ2-2; D uncertain. The CDR3 is 16 amino acids. Germline CDR1 reads SGHVS; CDR2 reads FQNEAQ. The CDR3 DNA sequence: TGTGTCAGCAGCTTAGCCCGCCTAAAGAACACCGGGGAGCTGTTTTTT. Translated, it gives CVSSLARLKNTGELFF.

This sequence joins TRBV27 and TRBJ2-2, with a tentative D call TRBD1 (6 bases). With 10 bases removed from V and 2 bases from J, the gap between germline ends came to 14 bases. The CDR3 has 14 residues. The germline gives CDR1 MNHEY, CDR2 SMNVEV (reference sequence). CDR3 sequence reads: CATNAGVNTGELFF. CDR3 in DNA: TGTGCCACTAACGCAGGGGTTAACACCGGGGAGCTGTTTTTT.

The chain combines TRBV12-3 or TRBV12-4 with TRBJ1-5, with TRBD1 as a possible D gene (5 bases). The V end was cut by 3 bases, the J end by 0 bases, with 6 bases between. This CDR3 region has 14 residues. The CDR3 nucleotides are TGTGCCAGCAGTTTGACAGATAGCAATCAGCCCCAGCATTTT. Amino acids: CASSLTDSNQPQHF.

As for this clonotype: This clone may be a read error of a much larger clone one base away. The rearrangement links TRBV11-1 to TRBJ2-5; 7 positions match TRBD1. Germline assignment: CDR1 SGHAT and CDR2 FQDESV (reference sequence). The CDR3 is 12 residues long. CDR3 region: CASTPGTETQCF. The CDR3 DNA sequence: TGTGCCAGCACCCCCGGGACAGAGACCCAGTGCTTC.